The sequence of this TCR beta chain was determined in a study of blood T cell repertoires in COVID-19. Overall study: Acute and convalescent COVID-19 specimens originated in the United States, Italy and Spain. PBMCs, B-cell-depleted T cells, or T cells provided the cDNA or gDNA that made up the material.

In the study's own analysis: Researchers report that nucleated cell counts were estimated from reference gene primer amplification. Sequencing used immunoSEQ multiplex PCR; TCRdb keeps in-frame clones, though not all of them. The DNA was the basis for D and trimming; V, J and clone size are from that table. The data hold some 97,000 clones, with approximately 86% observed a single time. Germline CDR1 and CDR2: SGHKS and YYEKEE (reference sequence). This CDR3 has 17 residues. Trimming cost V 1 base and J 3 bases, with 16 bases left between them. This receptor was identified in a woman aged 55-70 years with acute or convalescent COVID-19. Sample: peripheral blood. The V and J genes are TRBV5-5 and TRBJ1-4; no clear D. The CDR3 DNA follows: TGTGCCAGCAGCTTGTTCGCTACCCGTACCTCTAATGAAAAACTGTTTTTT. Amino acids: CASSLFATRTSNEKLFF.